This TCR beta chain appears in the sequencing data of a study of blood T cells in healthy people across ages. Study-wide results and limits: Naive and antigen-experienced cells were not separated, limiting conclusive comparison. Naive CD4+ cell counts and diversity both ran higher in long-lived than in aged donors.

For the second PCR, which ran for about 6 to 11 cycles, a sample-barcoded 5' primer and a J-beta primer mix were used. Each CDR3 protein gets one entry after TCRdb re-called the 5' RACE reads with MiXCR. The sample holds more than 750,000 distinct CDR3 sequences, roughly 28% seen once. The sample holds a few counts of this clonotype. What it recognizes is unknown. One end of the junction varies from germline; a read error may be responsible. This sample was shared with a second study, whose subject was T cells of mothers and their children.

This TCR was recovered from a woman aged 40-49 years in good health. Sequenced input: blood.

CDR3 sequence reads: CAASERGTGLNTDTQYF. For the CDR3, the DNA is TGTGCCGCCAGTGAACGAGGGACAGGGCTTAACACAGATACGCAGTATTTT. V gene TRBV24-1 combines with J gene TRBJ2-3; 9 bases line up with TRBD1. This CDR3 has 17 amino acids. Germline V CDR1 and CDR2: KGHDR, SFDVKD.